One and the same sample provided the 12 T cell receptor beta chains below, sequenced in a study of human T cells and chemical hapten exposure. TCRdb ran MiXCR on the RACE reads and lists one entry per CDR3 protein. The sample shows 100,000 to 150,000 distinct CDR3 sequences, around an eighth of them seen only once. The time point denotes: pre-sensitization, week 0. Noted treatment: therapeutic diphenylcyclopropenone sensitization with weekly scalp DPC. Material: whole blood, obtained in connection with sensitization to the hapten diphenylcyclopropenone (DPC). The source is a woman younger than 30 with alopecia areata. Some clones in this sample may be carry-over from other donors' samples.

In this sample, this clonotype turned up a few times. The chain is built from TRBV5-1 and TRBJ2-2; D remains ambiguous. V gave up 2 bases and J gave up 0 bases, with 8 bases separating them. This CDR3 region has 15 residues. Looked up from germline, CDR1 is SGHRS and CDR2 is YFSETQ. The CDR3 DNA follows: TGCGCCAGCAGCTTATGGTCAACGAACACCGGGGAGCTGTTTTTT. Protein sequence: CASSLWSTNTGELFF.

The V call is TRBV9, the J call TRBJ2-2; 11 positions agree with TRBD1. This CDR3 is built from 14 residues. Germline CDR1 and CDR2: SGDLS and YYNGEE. Losses at the gene ends were 4 bases for V and 8 bases for J; bases not matched to a gene: 4. The CDR3 loop reads CASSRDRGAGELFF. The CDR3 DNA is TGTGCCAGCAGCCGGGACAGGGGGGCAGGGGAGCTGTTTTTT. Complete variable domain (other parts from reference TRBV9 and TRBJ2-2): DSGVTQTPKHLITATGQRVTLRCSPRSGDLSVYWYQQSLDQGLQFLIQYYNGEERAKGNILERFSAQQFPDLHSELNLSSLELGDSALYFCASSRDRGAGELFFGEGSRLTVL.

This clonotype has at least ten counts. The genes are TRBV6-6 and TRBJ1-6; D unclear. The V gene's germline CDR1 is MNHNY and CDR2 SVGAGI (reference sequence). The CDR3 extends over 14 amino acids. The V gene lost 4 bases and the J gene lost 7 bases, with 11 bases spanning the gap. The DNA of the CDR3 is TGTGCCAGCAGTTCGAGTCCAGTGAATTCACCCCTCCACTTT. Amino acids: CASSSSPVNSPLHF.

This clonotype was seen a few times. The rearrangement joins TRBV4-3 to TRBJ2-1; D may be TRBD2 (5 bases). The CDR3 sequence is 13 residues long. The V end lost 1 base, the J end lost 11 bases, and 12 bases lay between the germline ends. Germline V gives CDR1 LGHNA, CDR2 YSLEER. CDR3 sequence: CASSQVGRGKQFF. DNA of the CDR3: TGCGCCAGCAGCCAAGTAGGTCGAGGGAAGCAGTTCTTC.

This clonotype was observed a handful of times. The rearrangement links TRBV20-1 to TRBJ2-1; TRBD2 might be the D (6 bases). The CDR3 is made up of 13 amino acids. V lost 4 bases to trimming and J lost 16 bases, with 23 bases between them. Germline assignment: CDR1 DFQATT and CDR2 SNEGSKA (reference sequence). The CDR3 DNA sequence: TGCAGTGCTACCATCAGTTGGGGGGACGTACACTTCTTC. Its protein is CSATISWGDVHFF.

This clonotype has ten or more counts. The chain uses TRBV10-2 and TRBJ2-3; unclear D gene. Germline V gene lookup returns CDR1 WSHSY and CDR2 SAAADI. CDR3 length: 12 residues. Trimming removed 10 bases at V and 0 bases at J, with 8 bases between. CDR3 protein: CATSLSTDTQYF. CDR3 sequence (DNA): TGCGCCACGAGTCTTAGCACAGATACGCAGTATTTT.

The CDR3 protein is CAINGQGYSPLHF. In nucleotides, the CDR3 is TGTGCCATCAACGGACAGGGGTATTCACCCCTCCACTTT. The gene calls are TRBV28 and TRBJ1-6; 9 bases fit TRBD1. Germline trimming cut 10 bases from V and 8 bases from J; bases unmatched to any gene: 6. Germline values: CDR1 MDHEN, CDR2 SYDVKM. The CDR3 totals 13 residues.

The CDR3 spells CASSLPLKTDTQYF. The CDR3, as DNA: TGTGCCAGCAGCCTCCCCCTTAAGACAGATACGCAGTATTTT. The J gene is TRBJ2-3, the V gene TRBV7-8; D gene uncertain. The germline CDR1 and CDR2 sequences are SGHVS and FQNEAQ. V lost 5 bases to trimming and J lost 3 bases, with 12 bases between them. The CDR3 length is 14 residues.

The J gene is TRBJ1-5, the V gene TRBV20-1; tentative D call: TRBD1 (6 bases). Germline lookup yields CDR1 DFQATT and CDR2 SNEGSKA (reference sequence). V was trimmed by 2 bases and J by 0 bases, leaving 11 bases between them. CDR3 length: 15 amino acids. The CDR3 bases are TGCAGTGCTAGATCGGACAGAGATAGCAATCAGCCCCAGCATTTT. Translating gives CSARSDRDSNQPQHF.

In its sample, this clonotype was seen many times. The CDR3 DNA sequence: TGCAGCGTTGACAGACCTATCGAAGCTTTCTTT. It translates to CSVDRPIEAFF. The chain uses TRBV29-1 and TRBJ1-1; D unclear. CDR1 is SQVTM and CDR2 is ANQGSEA in the germline V gene. CDR3 length: 11 amino acids. V lost 3 bases, J lost 8 bases, and 10 bases lay in between.

This clonotype was recorded many times. The chain carries TRBV30 and TRBJ1-1; 10 positions match TRBD1. CDR1 GTSNPN and CDR2 SVGIG come from the germline V gene (reference sequence). The CDR3 is 13 amino acids. V lost 2 bases to trimming and J lost 4 bases; unmatched junction nucleotides: 1. The CDR3 DNA reads as TGTGCCTGGAGTTGGGACAGGGGCACTGAAGCTTTCTTT. Its translation: CAWSWDRGTEAFF.

This chain connects TRBV20-1 to TRBJ1-1; D call uncertain. The CDR3 has 11 amino acids. Germline V lookup: CDR1 DFQATT, CDR2 SNEGSKA (reference sequence). V was cut by 6 bases and J by 0 bases, with 5 bases left in between. The DNA of the CDR3 is TGCAGTGCCTTTTTGAACACTGAAGCTTTCTTT. The encoded protein is CSAFLNTEAFF.